This section outlines one T cell receptor (beta chain) sequence together with its context. The target antigen is unknown. Locally advanced or metastatic urothelial carcinoma affected the patients. Samples spanned pretreatment and treatment, with 1 to 8 time points per patient. Assay used: immunoSEQ multiplex PCR; TCRdb lists only in-frame clones, some missing. Of about 52,000 clones listed, 60% to 85% were seen once; the top ten hold roughly 3.6%. This sample was taken from a study of PD-L1 blockade in urothelial cancer. Study-wide results and limits: Below-median TCR clonality that was measured in pretreatment blood predicted better survival. Tumor-associated TCR clones expanded more in blood at 3 weeks in patients with durable benefit.

The sequence derives from an older man with urothelial cancer. Source: PBMCs, taken around atezolizumab (anti-PD-L1) treatment.

The CDR3 is CASSWGGANTEAFF. The DNA for the CDR3 is TGTGCCAGCAGCTGGGGGGGGGCGAACACTGAAGCTTTCTTT. V and J are TRBV11-3 and TRBJ1-1, with a possible D match to TRBD1 (6 bases). V was pared by 4 bases and J by 1 base, with 10 bases between. CDR3 length: 14 residues. The germline CDR1 and CDR2 sequences are SGHNT and YENEEA. The full variable domain, completed using reference TRBV11-3 and TRBJ1-1, is EAGVVQSPRYKIIEKKQPVAFWCNPISGHNTLYWYLQNLGQGPELLIRYENEEAVDDSQLPKDRFSAERLKGVDSTLKIQPAELGDSAVYLCASSWGGANTEAFFGQGTRLTVV.